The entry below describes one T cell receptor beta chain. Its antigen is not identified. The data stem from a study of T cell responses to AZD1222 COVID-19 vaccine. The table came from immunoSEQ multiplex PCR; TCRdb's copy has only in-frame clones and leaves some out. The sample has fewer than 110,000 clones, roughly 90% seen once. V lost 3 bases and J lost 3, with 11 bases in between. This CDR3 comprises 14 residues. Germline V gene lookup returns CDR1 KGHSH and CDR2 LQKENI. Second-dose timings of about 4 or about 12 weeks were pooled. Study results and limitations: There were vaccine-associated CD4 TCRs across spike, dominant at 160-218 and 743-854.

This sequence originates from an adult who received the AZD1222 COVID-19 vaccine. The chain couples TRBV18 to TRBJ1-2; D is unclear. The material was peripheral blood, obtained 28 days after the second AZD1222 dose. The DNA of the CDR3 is TGTGCCAGCTCACCCTTGGGAGTAGACTATGGCTACACCTTC. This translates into CASSPLGVDYGYTF. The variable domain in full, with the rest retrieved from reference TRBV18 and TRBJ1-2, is NAGVMQNPRHLVRRRGQEARLRCSPMKGHSHVYWYRQLPEEGLKFMVYLQKENIIDESGMPKERFSAEFPKEGPSILRIQQVVRGDSAAYFCASSPLGVDYGYTFGSGTRLTVV.